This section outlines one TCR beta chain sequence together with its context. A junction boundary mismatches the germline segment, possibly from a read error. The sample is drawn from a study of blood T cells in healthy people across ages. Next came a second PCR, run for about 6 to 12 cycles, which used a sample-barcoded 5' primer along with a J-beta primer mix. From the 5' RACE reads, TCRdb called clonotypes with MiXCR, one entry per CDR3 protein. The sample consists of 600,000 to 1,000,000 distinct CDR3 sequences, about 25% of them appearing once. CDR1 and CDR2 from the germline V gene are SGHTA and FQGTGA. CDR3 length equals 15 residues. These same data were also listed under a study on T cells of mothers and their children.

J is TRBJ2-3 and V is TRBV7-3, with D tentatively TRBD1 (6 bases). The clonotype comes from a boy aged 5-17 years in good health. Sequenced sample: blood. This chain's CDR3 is CASNLMPGGTDTQYF. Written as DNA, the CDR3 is TGTGCCAGCAACTTAATGCCAGGGGGCACAGATACGCAGTATTTT.